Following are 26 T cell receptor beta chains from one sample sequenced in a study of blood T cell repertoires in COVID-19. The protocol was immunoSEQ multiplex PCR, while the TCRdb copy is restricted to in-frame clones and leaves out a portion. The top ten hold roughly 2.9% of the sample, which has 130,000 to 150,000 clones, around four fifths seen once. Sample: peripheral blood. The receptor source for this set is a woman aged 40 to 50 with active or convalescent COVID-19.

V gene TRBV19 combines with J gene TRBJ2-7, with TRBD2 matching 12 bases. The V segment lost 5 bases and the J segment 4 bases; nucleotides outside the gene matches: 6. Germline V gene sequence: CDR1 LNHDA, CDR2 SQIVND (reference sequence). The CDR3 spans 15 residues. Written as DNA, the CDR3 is TGTGCCAGTAGTGTGCTAGCGGGGGGGCTATACGAGCAGTACTTC. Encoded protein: CASSVLAGGLYEQYF. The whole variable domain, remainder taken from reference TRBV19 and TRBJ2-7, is DGGITQSPKYLFRKEGQNVTLSCEQNLNHDAMYWYRQDPGQGLRLIYYSQIVNDFQKGDIAEGYSVSREKKESFPLTVTSAQKNPTAFYLCASSVLAGGLYEQYFGPGTRLTVT.

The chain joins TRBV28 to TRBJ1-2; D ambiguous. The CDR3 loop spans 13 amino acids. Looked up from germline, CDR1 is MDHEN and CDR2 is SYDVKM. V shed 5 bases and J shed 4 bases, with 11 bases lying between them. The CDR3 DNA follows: TGTGCCAGCAGTACCCGCGGCGGCTATGGCTACACCTTC. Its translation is CASSTRGGYGYTF.

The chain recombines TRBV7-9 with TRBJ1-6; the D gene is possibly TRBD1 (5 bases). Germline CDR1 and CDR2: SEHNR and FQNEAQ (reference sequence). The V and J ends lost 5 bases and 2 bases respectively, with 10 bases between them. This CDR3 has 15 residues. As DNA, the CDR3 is TGTGCCAGCAGCCTTTGGGGGGCCTATAATTCACCCCTCCACTTT. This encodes CASSLWGAYNSPLHF.

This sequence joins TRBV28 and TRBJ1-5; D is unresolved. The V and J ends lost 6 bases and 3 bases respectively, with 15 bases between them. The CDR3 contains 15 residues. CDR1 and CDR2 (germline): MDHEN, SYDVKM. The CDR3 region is CASRLLPQYNQPQHF. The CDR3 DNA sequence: TGTGCCAGCAGACTACTTCCTCAGTACAATCAGCCCCAGCATTTT.

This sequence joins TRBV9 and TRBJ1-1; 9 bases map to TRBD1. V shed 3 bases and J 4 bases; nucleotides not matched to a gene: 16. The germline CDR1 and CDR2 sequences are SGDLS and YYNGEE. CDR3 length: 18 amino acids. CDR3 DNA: TGTGCCAGCAGCGCTTTGGACAGGGGCCCAGCGTTGGGCACTGAAGCTTTCTTT. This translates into CASSALDRGPALGTEAFF.

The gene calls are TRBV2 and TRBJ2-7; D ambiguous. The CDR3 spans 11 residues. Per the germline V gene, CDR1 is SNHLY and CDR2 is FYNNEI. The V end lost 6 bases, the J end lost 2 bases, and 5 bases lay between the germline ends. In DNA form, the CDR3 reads TGTGCCAGCAGGGGCGCCTACGAGCAGTACTTC. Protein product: CASRGAYEQYF. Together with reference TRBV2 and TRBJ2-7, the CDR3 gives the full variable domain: EPEVTQTPSHQVTQMGQEVILRCVPISNHLYFYWYRQILGQKVEFLVSFYNNEISEKSEIFDDQFSVERPDGSNFTLKIRSTKLEDSAMYFCASRGAYEQYFGPGTRLTVT.

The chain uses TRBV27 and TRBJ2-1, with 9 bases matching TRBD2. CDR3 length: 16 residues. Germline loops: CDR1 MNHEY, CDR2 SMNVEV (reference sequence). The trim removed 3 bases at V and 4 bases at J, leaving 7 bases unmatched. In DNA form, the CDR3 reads TGTGCCAGCAGTTTGTTAAGCGGGAGGTCTTACAATGAGCAGTTCTTC. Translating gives CASSLLSGRSYNEQFF.

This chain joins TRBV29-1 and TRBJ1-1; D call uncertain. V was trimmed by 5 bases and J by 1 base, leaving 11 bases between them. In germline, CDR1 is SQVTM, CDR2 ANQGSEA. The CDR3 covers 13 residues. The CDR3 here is CSVKRGPNTEAFF. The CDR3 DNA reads TGCAGCGTTAAACGAGGTCCGAACACTGAAGCTTTCTTT. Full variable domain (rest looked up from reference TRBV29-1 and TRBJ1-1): SAVISQKPSRDICQRGTSLTIQCQVDSQVTMMFWYRQQPGQSLTLIATANQGSEATYESGFVIDKFPISRPNLTFSTLTVSNMSPEDSSIYLCSVKRGPNTEAFFGQGTRLTVV.

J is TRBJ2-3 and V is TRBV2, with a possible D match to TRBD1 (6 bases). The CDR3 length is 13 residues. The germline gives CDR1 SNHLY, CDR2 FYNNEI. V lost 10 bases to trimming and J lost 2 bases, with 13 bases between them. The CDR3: CANSGETTDTQYF. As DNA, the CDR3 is TGTGCCAACTCAGGGGAGACCACAGATACGCAGTATTTT. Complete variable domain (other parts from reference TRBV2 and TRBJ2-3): EPEVTQTPSHQVTQMGQEVILRCVPISNHLYFYWYRQILGQKVEFLVSFYNNEISEKSEIFDDQFSVERPDGSNFTLKIRSTKLEDSAMYFCANSGETTDTQYFGPGTRLTVL.

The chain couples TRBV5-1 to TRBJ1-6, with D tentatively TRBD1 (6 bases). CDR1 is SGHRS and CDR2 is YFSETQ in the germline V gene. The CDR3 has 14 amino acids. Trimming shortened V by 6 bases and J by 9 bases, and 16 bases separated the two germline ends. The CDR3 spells CASTGAGDGSPLHF. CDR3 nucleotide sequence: TGCGCCAGCACTGGGGCAGGGGATGGTTCACCCCTCCACTTT.

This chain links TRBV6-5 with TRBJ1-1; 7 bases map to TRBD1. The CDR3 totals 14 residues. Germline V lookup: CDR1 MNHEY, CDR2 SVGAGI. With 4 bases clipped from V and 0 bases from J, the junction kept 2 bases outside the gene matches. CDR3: CASSLGTVNTEAFF. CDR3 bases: TGTGCCAGCAGTTTAGGGACAGTGAACACTGAAGCTTTCTTT.

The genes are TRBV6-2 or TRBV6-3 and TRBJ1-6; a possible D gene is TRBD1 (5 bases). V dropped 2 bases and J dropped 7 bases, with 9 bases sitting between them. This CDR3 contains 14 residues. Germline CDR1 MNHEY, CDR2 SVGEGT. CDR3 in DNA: TGTGCCAGCAGTTACGACAGCCAGAATTCACCCCTCCACTTT. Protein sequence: CASSYDSQNSPLHF.

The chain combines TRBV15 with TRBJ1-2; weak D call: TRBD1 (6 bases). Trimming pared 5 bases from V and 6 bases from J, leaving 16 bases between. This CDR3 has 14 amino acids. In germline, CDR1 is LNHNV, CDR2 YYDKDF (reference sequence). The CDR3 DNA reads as TGTGCCACCAGCGCGTCGCGACAGGCTCATGGCTACACCTTC. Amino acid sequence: CATSASRQAHGYTF.

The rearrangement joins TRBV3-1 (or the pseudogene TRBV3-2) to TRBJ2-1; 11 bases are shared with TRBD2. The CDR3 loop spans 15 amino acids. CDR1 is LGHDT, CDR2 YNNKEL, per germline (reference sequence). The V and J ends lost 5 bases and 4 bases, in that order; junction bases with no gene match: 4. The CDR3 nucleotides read TGTGCCAGCAGCACCCGGACTAGCGGGTACAATGAGCAGTTCTTC. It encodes CASSTRTSGYNEQFF.

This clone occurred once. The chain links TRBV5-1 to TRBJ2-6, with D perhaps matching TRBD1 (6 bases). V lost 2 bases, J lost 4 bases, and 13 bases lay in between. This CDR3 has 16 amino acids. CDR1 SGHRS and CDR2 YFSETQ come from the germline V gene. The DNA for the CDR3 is TGCGCCAGCAGCTTAACAGGGTTATCCGGGGCCAACGTCCTGACTTTC. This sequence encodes CASSLTGLSGANVLTF.

CDR3 region: CASSFGVETQYF. The CDR3 DNA sequence: TGTGCCAGCAGCTTCGGGGTCGAGACCCAGTACTTC. This chain connects TRBV5-4 to TRBJ2-5; the D gene is possibly TRBD2 (5 bases). Germline-derived CDR1 and CDR2 are SGHNT and YYREEE (reference sequence). V lost 2 bases to trimming and J lost 5 bases, with 7 bases between them. The CDR3 runs to 12 residues.

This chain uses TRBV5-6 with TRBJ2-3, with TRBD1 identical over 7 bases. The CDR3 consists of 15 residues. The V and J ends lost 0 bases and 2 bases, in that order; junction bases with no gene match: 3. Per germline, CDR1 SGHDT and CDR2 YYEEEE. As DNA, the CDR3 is TGTGCCAGCAGCTTGGTCGACAGGGTCACAGATACGCAGTATTTT. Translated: CASSLVDRVTDTQYF. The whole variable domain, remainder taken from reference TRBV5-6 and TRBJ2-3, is DAGVTQSPTHLIKTRGQQVTLRCSPKSGHDTVSWYQQALGQGPQFIFQYYEEEERQRGNFPDRFSGHQFPNYSSELNVNALLLGDSALYLCASSLVDRVTDTQYFGPGTRLTVL.

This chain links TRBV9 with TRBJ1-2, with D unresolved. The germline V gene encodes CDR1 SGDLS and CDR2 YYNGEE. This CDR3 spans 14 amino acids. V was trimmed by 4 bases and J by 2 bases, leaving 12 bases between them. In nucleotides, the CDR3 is TGTGCCAGCAGCCCCCCGACACCCAACTATGGCTACACCTTC. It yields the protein CASSPPTPNYGYTF.

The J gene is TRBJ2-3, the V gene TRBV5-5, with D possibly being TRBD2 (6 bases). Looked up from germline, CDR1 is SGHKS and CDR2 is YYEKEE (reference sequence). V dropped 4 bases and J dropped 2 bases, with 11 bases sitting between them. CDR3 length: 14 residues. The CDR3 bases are TGTGCCAGCAGCCCCGGCGGGGTCACAGATACGCAGTATTTT. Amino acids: CASSPGGVTDTQYF.

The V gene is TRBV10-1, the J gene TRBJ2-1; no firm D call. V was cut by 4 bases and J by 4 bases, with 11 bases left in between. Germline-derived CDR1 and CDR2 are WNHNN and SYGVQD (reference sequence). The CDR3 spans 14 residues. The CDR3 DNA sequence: TGCGCCAGCAGTGGAGTCTCCCCGTACAATGAGCAGTTCTTC. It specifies CASSGVSPYNEQFF.

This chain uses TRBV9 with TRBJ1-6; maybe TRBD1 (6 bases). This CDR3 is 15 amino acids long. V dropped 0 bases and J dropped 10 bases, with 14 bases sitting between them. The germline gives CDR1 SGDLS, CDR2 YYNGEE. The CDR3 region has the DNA TGTGCCAGCAGCGTAGCTCCAGGGGAGGGATCACCCCTCCACTTT. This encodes CASSVAPGEGSPLHF.

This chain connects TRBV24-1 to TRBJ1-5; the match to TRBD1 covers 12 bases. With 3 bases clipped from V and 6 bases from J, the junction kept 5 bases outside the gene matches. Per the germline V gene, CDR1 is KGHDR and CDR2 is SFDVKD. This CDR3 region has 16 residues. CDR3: CATSDGGQGAGQPQHF. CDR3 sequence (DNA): TGTGCCACCAGTGATGGGGGACAGGGGGCAGGTCAGCCCCAGCATTTT.

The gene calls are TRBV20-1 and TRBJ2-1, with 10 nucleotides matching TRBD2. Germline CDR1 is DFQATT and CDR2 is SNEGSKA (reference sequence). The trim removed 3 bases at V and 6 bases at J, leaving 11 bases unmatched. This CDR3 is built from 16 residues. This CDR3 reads CSASPWTSGTLNEQFF. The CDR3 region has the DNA TGCAGTGCTAGTCCTTGGACTAGCGGCACCCTCAATGAGCAGTTCTTC.

The CDR3 loop is CASSSLRDRSYEQYF. CDR3 nucleotides: TGTGCCAGTAGTAGCCTCCGGGACAGATCCTACGAGCAGTACTTC. The J gene is TRBJ2-7, the V gene TRBV19; 7 bases agree with TRBD1. The ends lost 4 bases at V and 1 base at J; junction bases unmatched: 7. CDR3 length equals 15 residues. Germline CDR1 and CDR2: LNHDA and SQIVND (reference sequence).

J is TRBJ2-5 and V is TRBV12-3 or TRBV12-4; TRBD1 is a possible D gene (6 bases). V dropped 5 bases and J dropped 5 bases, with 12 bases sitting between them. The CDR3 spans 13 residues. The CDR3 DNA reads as TGTGCCAGCAGTGTATACCAGGGGGAGACCCAGTACTTC. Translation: CASSVYQGETQYF.

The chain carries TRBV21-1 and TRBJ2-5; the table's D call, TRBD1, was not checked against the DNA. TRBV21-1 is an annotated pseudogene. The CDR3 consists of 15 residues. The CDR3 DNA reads TGTGCCAGCAGCAAAGGGGGACAGGGAGGAGAGACCCAGTACTTC. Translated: CASSKGGQGGETQYF.